The clone carrying this T cell receptor (beta chain) was seen more than once but under ten times. The sample originates from a study of blood T cell repertoires in COVID-19. Study processing details: Reference gene primer amplification in the assay estimated nucleated cell counts. Profiling relied on immunoSEQ multiplex PCR, and the TCRdb table lists in-frame clones only, not all of them. The D gene and trimming were derived from the DNA, and the V and J assignments and clone size from that table. The top ten hold 2% to 2.5% of the sample, which has roughly 87,000 clones, about four fifths seen once. Trimming removed 2 bases from V and 3 bases from J, with 13 bases in between. Germline V lookup: CDR1 GTSNPN, CDR2 SVGIG (reference sequence). This CDR3 has 15 residues.

The specimen was peripheral blood. This clonotype was obtained from a woman aged 70 to 79 with acute or convalescent COVID-19. The chain carries TRBV30 and TRBJ1-4; maybe TRBD1 (6 bases). The CDR3 DNA is TGTGCCTGGAGTCTCCCGACAGGCGCTAATGAAAAACTGTTTTTT. Translated, it gives CAWSLPTGANEKLFF.